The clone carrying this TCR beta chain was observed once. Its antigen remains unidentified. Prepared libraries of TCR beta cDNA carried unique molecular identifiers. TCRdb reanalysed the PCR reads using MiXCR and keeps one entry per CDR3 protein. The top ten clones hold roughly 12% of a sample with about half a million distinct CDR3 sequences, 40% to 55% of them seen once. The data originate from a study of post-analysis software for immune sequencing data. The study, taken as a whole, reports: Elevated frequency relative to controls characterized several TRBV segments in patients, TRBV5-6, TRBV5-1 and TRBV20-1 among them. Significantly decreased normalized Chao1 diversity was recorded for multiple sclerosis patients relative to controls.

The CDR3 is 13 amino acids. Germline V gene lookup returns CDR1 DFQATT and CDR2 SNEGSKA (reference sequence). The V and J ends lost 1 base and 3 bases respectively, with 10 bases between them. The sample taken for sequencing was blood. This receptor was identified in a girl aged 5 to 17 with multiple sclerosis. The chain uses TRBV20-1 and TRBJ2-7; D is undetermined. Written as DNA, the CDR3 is TGCAGTGCTAGAGCTCCGATTGGCTACGAGCAGTACTTC. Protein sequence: CSARAPIGYEQYF.